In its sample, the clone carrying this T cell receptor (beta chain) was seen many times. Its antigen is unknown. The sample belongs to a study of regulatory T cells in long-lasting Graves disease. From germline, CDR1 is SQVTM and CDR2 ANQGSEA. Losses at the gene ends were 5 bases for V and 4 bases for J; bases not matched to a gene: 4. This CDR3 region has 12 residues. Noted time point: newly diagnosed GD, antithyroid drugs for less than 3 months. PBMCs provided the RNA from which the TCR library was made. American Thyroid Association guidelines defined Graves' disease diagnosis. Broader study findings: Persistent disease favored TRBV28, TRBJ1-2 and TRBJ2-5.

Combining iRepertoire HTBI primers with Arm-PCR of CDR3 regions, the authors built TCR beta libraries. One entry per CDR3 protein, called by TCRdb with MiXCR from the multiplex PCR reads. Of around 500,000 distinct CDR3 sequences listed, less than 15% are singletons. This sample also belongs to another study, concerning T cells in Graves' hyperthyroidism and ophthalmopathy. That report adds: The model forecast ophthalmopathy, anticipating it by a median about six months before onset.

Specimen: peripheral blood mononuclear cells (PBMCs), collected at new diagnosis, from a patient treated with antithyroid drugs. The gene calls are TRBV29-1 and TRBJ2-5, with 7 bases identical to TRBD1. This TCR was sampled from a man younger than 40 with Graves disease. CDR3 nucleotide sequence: TGCAGCGTTCCCCGGGACAGAGAGACCCAGTACTTC. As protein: CSVPRDRETQYF.